The clone carrying this TCR beta chain was picked up many times. V shed 3 bases and J shed 2 bases, with 10 bases lying between them. Germline V gene lookup returns CDR1 DFQATT and CDR2 SNEGSKA (reference sequence). The CDR3 loop spans 13 amino acids. These data come from a study of identical twins. TCRdb recomputed calls from the 5' RACE reads with MiXCR, one row per CDR3 protein. The sample shows more than 650,000 distinct CDR3 sequences, 5.5% to 6.5% of them seen only once. This chain links TRBV20-1 with TRBJ1-1, with D maybe TRBD1 (5 bases). Sequenced material: naive T cells sorted from blood. The origin of this receptor is a man aged 18 to 29 in good health. In nucleotides, the CDR3 is TGCAGTGCTAGCTCCAGGGTAAACACTGAAGCTTTCTTT. It translates to CSASSRVNTEAFF.